The 18 T cell receptor beta chains reported below all come from one sample, sequenced in a study of CD8+ T cells in alopecia areata. cDNA serving as the sequencing template came from extracted, reverse transcribed RNA. Only in-frame clones appear in the TCRdb table, and some are missing; sequencing was by immunoSEQ multiplex PCR. The data contain around 110,000 clones, approximately 54% of them singletons. Treatment: oral pan-JAK inhibitor, 5-10 mg twice daily. Sequencing was performed on CD8+ T cells sorted from blood, taken at week 24, from a patient treated with tofacitinib. Receptor source: a human donor with alopecia areata.

The chain couples TRBV15 to TRBJ1-5, with D hard to call. Between the trimmed V and J ends, which lost 6 bases and 5 bases, there was a span of 8 bases. Germline CDR1 reads LNHNV; CDR2 reads YYDKDF (reference sequence). The CDR3 extends over 12 amino acids. The CDR3 nucleotides read TGTGCCACCAGAAAGGCCGATCAGCCCCAGCATTTT. It is translated as CATRKADQPQHF.

CDR3 residues: CASSELDRGGGYGYTF. The DNA for the CDR3 is TGTGCCAGCAGTGAATTGGATCGGGGGGGAGGCTATGGCTACACCTTC. The chain uses TRBV6-1 and TRBJ1-2, with a weak D call TRBD1 (5 bases). Trimming left V 2 bases short and J 4 bases short, with 17 bases between. Looked up from germline, CDR1 is MNHNS and CDR2 is SASEGT. The CDR3 loop spans 16 amino acids.

The V and J genes are TRBV6-5 and TRBJ1-6; no reliable D call. Germline-derived CDR1 and CDR2 are MNHEY and SVGAGI. Trimming took 0 bases from V and 11 from J, leaving 11 bases between them. The CDR3 runs 14 residues. CDR3 region: CASSYSEGRTPLHF. CDR3 coding DNA: TGTGCCAGCAGTTACTCGGAGGGTAGGACACCCCTCCACTTT.

The J gene is TRBJ2-7, the V gene TRBV6-1; D ambiguous. Germline CDR1 MNHNS, CDR2 SASEGT. The V and J ends lost 4 bases and 3 bases respectively, with 4 bases between them. The CDR3 spans 11 residues. CDR3 sequence reads: CASSAGYEQYF. The CDR3 nucleotides are TGTGCCAGCAGTGCGGGCTACGAGCAGTACTTC.

The table lists this clone with a few counts. The chain has TRBV5-1 and TRBJ1-4, with TRBD1 identical over 8 bases. Germline lookup yields CDR1 SGHRS and CDR2 YFSETQ. V trimming: 2 bases; J trimming: 6 bases; junction bases outside the gene matches: 9. CDR3 length: 16 amino acids. This CDR3 is CASSLPTTGADEKLFF. CDR3 DNA: TGCGCCAGCAGCTTACCAACGACAGGGGCGGATGAAAAACTGTTTTTT.

This chain connects TRBV4-1 to TRBJ2-7; D remains ambiguous. CDR1 MGHRA and CDR2 YSYEKL come from the germline V gene. CDR3 length equals 13 residues. V was clipped by 0 bases and J by 2 bases, with 5 bases between them. CDR3: CASSQDLTYEQYF. The CDR3 DNA reads as TGCGCCAGCAGCCAAGATCTCACCTACGAGCAGTACTTC.

This chain uses TRBV27 with TRBJ2-5; 11 nucleotides line up with TRBD1. This CDR3 region has 15 residues. The ends lost 7 bases at V and 5 bases at J; junction bases unmatched: 9. CDR1 is MNHEY and CDR2 is SMNVEV in the germline V gene (reference sequence). In DNA, the CDR3 is TGTGCCAGCAACTCCGGACAGGGGGCACGGGAGACCCAGTACTTC. Its translation: CASNSGQGARETQYF.

The CDR3 DNA reads as TGTGCCAGTAGTATTGTAACAGGGGGCTACGAGCAGTACTTC. The encoded protein is CASSIVTGGYEQYF. V gene TRBV19 combines with J gene TRBJ2-7, with TRBD1 matching over 8 bases. The trim removed 3 bases at V and 3 bases at J, leaving 4 bases unmatched. Per germline, CDR1 LNHDA and CDR2 SQIVND (reference sequence). The CDR3 contains 14 residues.

The chain joins TRBV4-1 to TRBJ2-7; maybe TRBD2 (5 bases). Germline CDR1 is MGHRA and CDR2 is YSYEKL. This CDR3 region has 16 residues. Between the trimmed V and J ends, which lost 1 base and 0 bases, there was a span of 13 bases. In DNA, the CDR3 is TGCGCCAGCAGCCAAGCTCCGGGATCCAGCTCCTACGAGCAGTACTTC. Its translation: CASSQAPGSSSYEQYF.

This clone was detected a few times. The CDR3 spells CASSTGPGANVLTF. In nucleotides, the CDR3 is TGTGCCAGCAGTACAGGCCCTGGGGCCAACGTCCTGACTTTC. The rearrangement links TRBV27 to TRBJ2-6, with D tentatively TRBD1 (5 bases). V was shortened by 5 bases and J by 2 bases, with 7 bases between the two germline ends. Germline CDR1 and CDR2: MNHEY and SMNVEV (reference sequence). The CDR3 length is 14 residues.

This clone has only a few counts. The V and J genes are TRBV29-1 and TRBJ2-1; 7 nucleotides agree with TRBD1. The CDR3 has 16 amino acids. Germline CDR1 and CDR2: SQVTM and ANQGSEA. V shed 1 base, J shed 2 bases, and the junction held 8 bases outside the gene matches. CDR3 nucleotides: TGCAGCGTTGAAGGCCCCGACAGGGTTGCCTACAATGAGCAGTTCTTC. Translated: CSVEGPDRVAYNEQFF.

This clone showed up just a few times. V and J are TRBV7-3 and TRBJ2-3, with 9 bases aligning to TRBD1. The CDR3 sequence is 15 residues long. Looked up from germline, CDR1 is SGHTA and CDR2 is FQGTGA. V was pared by 5 bases and J by 5 bases, with 8 bases of the junction left unmatched. The CDR3: CASSEGQGILDTQYF. As DNA, the CDR3 is TGTGCCAGCAGCGAGGGACAGGGTATCCTAGATACGCAGTATTTT.

There are a few counts of this clone. The chain employs TRBV6-6 and TRBJ2-7; 13 positions match TRBD2. J lost 6 bases, V lost 7 bases, and 9 bases had no gene match. This CDR3 contains 15 residues. Per the germline V gene, CDR1 is MNHNY and CDR2 is SVGAGI (reference sequence). CDR3 sequence reads: CASITVGLAGVEQYF. The DNA of the CDR3 is TGTGCCAGCATCACGGTAGGACTAGCGGGGGTCGAGCAGTACTTC.

The V and J genes are TRBV9 and TRBJ2-2, with 9 bases that match TRBD1. This CDR3 is 15 amino acids long. Per the germline V gene, CDR1 is SGDLS and CDR2 is YYNGEE. The V and J ends lost 0 bases and 5 bases, in that order; junction bases with no gene match: 2. The DNA of the CDR3 is TGTGCCAGCAGCGTAGGGGACAGGGATACCGGGGAGCTGTTTTTT. Translating it yields CASSVGDRDTGELFF.

The genes are TRBV30 and TRBJ1-4; 9 bases map to TRBD1. This CDR3 is built from 15 residues. V lost 4 bases to trimming and J lost 4 bases; unmatched junction nucleotides: 7. The V gene's germline CDR1 is GTSNPN and CDR2 SVGIG (reference sequence). The CDR3 DNA reads TGTGCCTGGACCTCAGGGACAGGGATTAATGAAAAACTGTTTTTT. Translating gives CAWTSGTGINEKLFF.

The V call is TRBV7-2, the J call TRBJ2-7; 8 bases are shared with TRBD1. The length of the CDR3 is 15 residues. CDR1 and CDR2 (germline): SGHTA, FQGNSA. After removal of 2 bases from V and 4 bases from J, the junction contained 7 bases not matched to a gene. Here the CDR3 DNA reads TGTGCCAGCAGCTTATCCGGGACAGGTCTTTACGAGCAGTACTTC. It codes for CASSLSGTGLYEQYF.

This clone was found many times. The rearrangement links TRBV5-1 to TRBJ1-3; TRBD1 is a possible D gene (5 bases). Germline CDR1 and CDR2: SGHRS and YFSETQ. This CDR3 comprises 14 residues. Trimming stripped 3 bases from V and 0 bases from J, with 7 bases between. CDR3 sequence reads: CASSSDSSGNTIYF. The CDR3 DNA sequence: TGCGCCAGCAGCTCCGACAGCTCTGGAAACACCATATATTTT.

This clone showed up just once. The chain is built from TRBV5-6 and TRBJ1-5, with 8 bases fitting TRBD1. This CDR3 is built from 13 residues. Germline loops: CDR1 SGHDT, CDR2 YYEEEE. Trimming cost V 0 bases and J 7 bases; bases outside gene matches: 0. The CDR3 loop is CASSLAGGQPQHF. The DNA of the CDR3 is TGTGCCAGCAGCTTGGCAGGGGGCCAGCCCCAGCATTTT. The variable domain in full, completed from reference TRBV5-6 and TRBJ1-5, reads DAGVTQSPTHLIKTRGQQVTLRCSPKSGHDTVSWYQQALGQGPQFIFQYYEEEERQRGNFPDRFSGHQFPNYSSELNVNALLLGDSALYLCASSLAGGQPQHFGDGTRLSIL.